This entry lists 20 T cell receptor beta chains sequenced from one sample in a study of high-grade serous ovarian cancer treatment subgroups (dated by TCRdb to 2020 to 2022). The tumor samples were collected prior to definitive surgery or chemotherapy. To prepare the library, the immunoSEQ multiplex PCR assay was applied. TCRdb's version of the immuneACCESS table is confined to in-frame rearrangements and falls short of the full clone set. An unresolved V gene accounts for under half of the shortfall where checked; the remainder is of unknown origin. This sample lists about 9,000 clones; 76% were detected once. Under 8% of the sample comes from the top ten. Sequenced: tumor tissue. These receptors all come from a human donor with high-grade serous ovarian cancer.

The chain links TRBV5-6 to TRBJ1-3; no reliable D call. V shed 2 bases and J shed 4 bases, with 4 bases lying between them. The germline CDR1 and CDR2 sequences are SGHDT and YYEEEE. The CDR3 is 12 residues long. The CDR3: CASSLVGNTIYF. Written as DNA, the CDR3 is TGTGCCAGCAGCTTAGTCGGAAACACCATATATTTT.

The rearrangement joins TRBV9 to TRBJ1-3, with TRBD1 as a possible D gene (5 bases). V dropped 1 base and J dropped 14 bases, with 10 bases sitting between them. The CDR3 length is 11 residues. The germline gives CDR1 SGDLS, CDR2 YYNGEE. CDR3 coding DNA: TGTGCCAGCAGCGTATCCCGACAGCTATATTTT. Translating gives CASSVSRQLYF. Combining the CDR3 with reference TRBV9 and TRBJ1-3 gives the whole variable domain DSGVTQTPKHLITATGQRVTLRCSPRSGDLSVYWYQQSLDQGLQFLIQYYNGEERAKGNILERFSAQQFPDLHSELNLSSLELGDSALYFCASSVSRQLYFGEGSWLTVV.

The chain joins TRBV10-3 to TRBJ1-2; unclear D gene. Germline CDR1 reads ENHRY; CDR2 reads SYGVKD. The CDR3 covers 13 residues. V lost 0 bases to trimming and J lost 4 bases, with 6 bases between them. The CDR3 protein is CAISESPGYGYTF. The CDR3, as DNA: TGTGCCATCAGTGAGTCGCCGGGCTATGGCTACACCTTC.

This clone showed up just a few times. The gene calls are TRBV9 and TRBJ1-1; no clear D. This CDR3 has 14 residues. V lost 4 bases and J lost 4, with 14 bases in between. The germline V gene has CDR1 SGDLS and CDR2 YYNGEE. The CDR3 protein is CASSPGPAGTEAFF. The CDR3 DNA reads as TGTGCCAGCAGCCCGGGCCCTGCGGGCACTGAAGCTTTCTTT.

The chain couples TRBV18 to TRBJ2-5; tentative D call: TRBD1 (6 bases). There are 16 residues in the CDR3. In germline, CDR1 is KGHSH, CDR2 LQKENI. The V end lost 2 bases, the J end lost 1 base, and 14 bases lay between the germline ends. CDR3 protein: CASSPNVFRGQETQYF. The CDR3 DNA reads TGTGCCAGCTCACCAAACGTTTTCAGGGGCCAAGAGACCCAGTACTTC.

The chain is built from TRBV29-1 and TRBJ2-1; 10 positions match TRBD2. V lost 4 bases and J lost 7; bases outside the gene matches: 4. The germline CDR1 and CDR2 sequences are SQVTM and ANQGSEA. This CDR3 contains 13 residues. CDR3 residues: CSVGVAGGNEQFF. CDR3 nucleotide sequence: TGCAGCGTTGGCGTAGCGGGGGGTAATGAGCAGTTCTTC.

CDR3 DNA sequence: TGTGCCAGGCATCAGGGGGCGTACATTCAGTACTTC. This sequence encodes CARHQGAYIQYF. The chain joins TRBV6-5 to TRBJ2-4, with 8 bases that match TRBD1. Germline loops: CDR1 MNHEY, CDR2 SVGAGI. The trim removed 9 bases at V and 8 bases at J, leaving 6 bases unmatched. This CDR3 spans 12 amino acids.

V and J are TRBV18 and TRBJ2-3; TRBD2 agrees at 8 bases. After removal of 3 bases from V and 6 bases from J, the junction contained 8 bases not matched to a gene. This CDR3 comprises 15 residues. Germline V gives CDR1 KGHSH, CDR2 LQKENI. The CDR3 DNA reads TGTGCCAGCTCACCTGGCGGGGGGCGAGGCGATACGCAGTATTTT. It specifies CASSPGGGRGDTQYF.

In DNA, the CDR3 is TGTGCCAGCCTTTATGGCTACACCTTC. This translates into CASLYGYTF. The chain couples TRBV27 to TRBJ1-2; D is undetermined. With 8 bases removed from V and 5 bases from J, the gap between germline ends came to 3 bases. This CDR3 region has 9 residues. CDR1 and CDR2 (germline): MNHEY, SMNVEV (reference sequence).

The rearrangement links TRBV6-6 to TRBJ2-7, with TRBD1 as a possible D gene (6 bases). The CDR3 has 16 amino acids. Germline CDR1 MNHNY, CDR2 SVGAGI (reference sequence). The V end was cut by 5 bases, the J end by 3 bases, with 20 bases between. In DNA, the CDR3 is TGTGCCAGCAGTCCCGCCAGAGGGGGACATGACTACGAGCAGTACTTC. Amino acids: CASSPARGGHDYEQYF.

The sample holds a few counts of this clone. The V gene is TRBV7-9, the J gene TRBJ2-1; no firm D call. Germline V gene sequence: CDR1 SEHNR, CDR2 FQNEAQ (reference sequence). This CDR3 has 16 amino acids. Trimming removed 5 bases from V and 1 base from J, with 15 bases in between. CDR3 loop: CASSQSDGRSYNEQFF. In DNA form, the CDR3 reads TGTGCCAGCAGCCAATCGGATGGCAGATCCTACAATGAGCAGTTCTTC.

This clone has only a few counts. The rearrangement uses TRBV29-1 and TRBJ1-1; TRBD1 matches at 11 bases. This CDR3 has 13 amino acids. Germline V gene lookup returns CDR1 SQVTM and CDR2 ANQGSEA. The V segment lost 6 bases and the J segment 11 bases; nucleotides outside the gene matches: 11. In DNA form, the CDR3 reads TGCAGCGTCGTAACTGGACAGGGGGCTAGGGCTTTCTTT. Translated: CSVVTGQGARAFF.

The genes are TRBV5-1 and TRBJ2-3; 15 bases are a match to TRBD2. There are 17 residues in the CDR3. Germline loops: CDR1 SGHRS, CDR2 YFSETQ. V dropped 3 bases and J dropped 1; count of bases not matched to a gene: 3. CDR3 bases: TGCGCCAGCAGCTCCGGACTAGCGGGGGGGGGCACAGATACGCAGTATTTT. It is translated as CASSSGLAGGGTDTQYF.

This rearrangement joins TRBV6-5 to TRBJ1-2; D remains unclear. Germline loops: CDR1 MNHEY, CDR2 SVGAGI. The CDR3 totals 14 residues. V gave up 10 bases and J gave up 4 bases, with 19 bases separating them. The CDR3: CATRSHEGLYGYTF. CDR3 nucleotide sequence: TGTGCCACCCGCTCCCACGAGGGCCTCTATGGCTACACCTTC.

The chain links TRBV6-1 to TRBJ2-5; 14 nucleotides match TRBD2. Germline V gene sequence: CDR1 MNHNS, CDR2 SASEGT. V lost 6 bases to trimming and J lost 5 bases; unmatched junction nucleotides: 2. CDR3 length: 14 amino acids. The CDR3, as DNA: TGTGCCAGCAGGGGACTAGCGGGGGTCGAGACCCAGTACTTC. It translates to CASRGLAGVETQYF.

The chain carries TRBV19 and TRBJ1-2, with D possibly being TRBD1 (5 bases). Germline V gene data show CDR1 as LNHDA and CDR2 as SQIVND (reference sequence). The germline V and J ends were trimmed by 5 bases and 4 bases, with 17 bases remaining between them. The CDR3 runs to 15 residues. Here the CDR3 reads CASSHLVGDGYGYTF. CDR3 DNA: TGTGCCAGTAGTCACCTAGTGGGGGATGGCTATGGCTACACCTTC. The variable domain in full, completed from reference TRBV19 and TRBJ1-2, reads DGGITQSPKYLFRKEGQNVTLSCEQNLNHDAMYWYRQDPGQGLRLIYYSQIVNDFQKGDIAEGYSVSREKKESFPLTVTSAQKNPTAFYLCASSHLVGDGYGYTFGSGTRLTVV.

J is TRBJ2-5 and V is TRBV5-1; TRBD1 matches 7 bases. V shed 2 bases, J shed 4 bases, and the junction held 11 bases outside the gene matches. CDR1 SGHRS and CDR2 YFSETQ come from the germline V gene. The length of the CDR3 is 16 residues. CDR3 amino acids: CASSFSFQGVGETQYF. The CDR3 bases are TGCGCCAGCAGCTTTTCTTTCCAGGGGGTAGGAGAGACCCAGTACTTC.

The CDR3 is CASSQDRNQPQHF. The CDR3 nucleotides are TGCGCCAGCAGCCAGGACAGGAATCAGCCCCAGCATTTT. The genes are TRBV5-1 and TRBJ1-5; the match to TRBD1 covers 7 bases. The CDR3 is made up of 13 amino acids. Germline assignment: CDR1 SGHRS and CDR2 YFSETQ. V dropped 4 bases and J dropped 4; count of bases not matched to a gene: 2.

The chain links TRBV6-5 to TRBJ2-7; 10 bases match TRBD1. This CDR3 is built from 13 residues. The germline V gene encodes CDR1 MNHEY and CDR2 SVGAGI. V dropped 5 bases and J dropped 3; count of bases not matched to a gene: 1. As DNA, the CDR3 is TGTGCCAGCAGTGGGGACAGGGGCTACGAGCAGTACTTC. This sequence encodes CASSGDRGYEQYF.

The V and J genes are TRBV27 and TRBJ1-5; D call uncertain. Trimming shortened V by 4 bases and J by 2 bases, and 6 bases separated the two germline ends. The length of the CDR3 is 13 residues. The germline gives CDR1 MNHEY, CDR2 SMNVEV (reference sequence). This chain's CDR3 is CASSYVGNQPQHF. CDR3 in DNA: TGTGCCAGCAGTTATGTGGGCAATCAGCCCCAGCATTTT.